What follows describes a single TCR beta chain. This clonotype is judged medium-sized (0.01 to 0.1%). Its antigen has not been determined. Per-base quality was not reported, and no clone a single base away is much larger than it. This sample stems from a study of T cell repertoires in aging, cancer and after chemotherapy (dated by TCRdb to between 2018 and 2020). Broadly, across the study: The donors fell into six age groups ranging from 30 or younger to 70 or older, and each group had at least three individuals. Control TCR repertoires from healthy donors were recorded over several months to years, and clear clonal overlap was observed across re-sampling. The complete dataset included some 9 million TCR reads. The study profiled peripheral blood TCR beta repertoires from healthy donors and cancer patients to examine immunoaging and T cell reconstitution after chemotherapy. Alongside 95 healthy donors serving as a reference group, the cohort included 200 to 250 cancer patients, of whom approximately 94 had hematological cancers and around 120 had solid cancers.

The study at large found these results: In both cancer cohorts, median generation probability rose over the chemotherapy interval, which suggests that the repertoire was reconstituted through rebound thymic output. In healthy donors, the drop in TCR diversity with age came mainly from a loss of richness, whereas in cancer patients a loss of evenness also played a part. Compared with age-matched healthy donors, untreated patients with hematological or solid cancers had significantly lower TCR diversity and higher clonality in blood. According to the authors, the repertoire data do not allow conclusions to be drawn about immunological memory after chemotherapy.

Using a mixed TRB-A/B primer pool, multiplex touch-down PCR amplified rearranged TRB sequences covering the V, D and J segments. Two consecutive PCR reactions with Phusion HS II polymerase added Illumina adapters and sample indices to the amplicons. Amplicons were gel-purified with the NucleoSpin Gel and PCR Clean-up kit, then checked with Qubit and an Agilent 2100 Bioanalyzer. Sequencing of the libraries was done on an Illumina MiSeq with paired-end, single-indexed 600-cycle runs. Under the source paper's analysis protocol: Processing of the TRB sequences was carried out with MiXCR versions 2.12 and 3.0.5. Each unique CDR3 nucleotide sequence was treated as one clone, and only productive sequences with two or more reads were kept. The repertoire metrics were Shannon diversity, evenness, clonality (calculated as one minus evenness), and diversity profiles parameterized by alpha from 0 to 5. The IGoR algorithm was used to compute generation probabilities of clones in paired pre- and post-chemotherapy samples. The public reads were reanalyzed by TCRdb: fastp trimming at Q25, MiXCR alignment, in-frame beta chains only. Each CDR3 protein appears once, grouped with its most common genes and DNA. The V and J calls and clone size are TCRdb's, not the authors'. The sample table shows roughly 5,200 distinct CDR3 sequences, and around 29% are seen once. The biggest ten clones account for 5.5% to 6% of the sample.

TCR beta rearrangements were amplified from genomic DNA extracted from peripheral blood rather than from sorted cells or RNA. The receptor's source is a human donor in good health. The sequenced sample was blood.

The CDR3 region has the sequence CASSPVDTQYF. The DNA reads as follows: TGTGCCAGCTCACCCGTAGATACGCAGTATTTT. This chain joins TRBV18 to TRBJ2-3; there is no confident call for the D gene. The germline V gene supplies CDR1 KGHSH and CDR2 LQKENI. The junction shows trimming of 3 bases on V and 5 bases on J, plus 3 bases between the germline ends. The CDR3 covers 11 residues, taking in both the cysteine and the phenylalanine. Of the read, only the CDR3 DNA is kept; its 33 bases are in frame from base 1.